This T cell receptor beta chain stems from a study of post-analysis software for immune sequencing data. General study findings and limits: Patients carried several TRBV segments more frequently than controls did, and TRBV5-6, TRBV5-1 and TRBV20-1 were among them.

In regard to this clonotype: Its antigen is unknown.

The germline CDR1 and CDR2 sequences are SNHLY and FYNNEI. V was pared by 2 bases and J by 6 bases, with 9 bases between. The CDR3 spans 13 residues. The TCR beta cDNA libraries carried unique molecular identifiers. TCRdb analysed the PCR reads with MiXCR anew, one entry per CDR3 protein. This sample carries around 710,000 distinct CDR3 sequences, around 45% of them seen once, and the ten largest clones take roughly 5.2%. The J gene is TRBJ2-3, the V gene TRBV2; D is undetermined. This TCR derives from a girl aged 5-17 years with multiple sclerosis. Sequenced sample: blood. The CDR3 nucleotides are TGTGCCAGCAGTGAAACCAGAACGGATACGCAGTATTTT. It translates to CASSETRTDTQYF.